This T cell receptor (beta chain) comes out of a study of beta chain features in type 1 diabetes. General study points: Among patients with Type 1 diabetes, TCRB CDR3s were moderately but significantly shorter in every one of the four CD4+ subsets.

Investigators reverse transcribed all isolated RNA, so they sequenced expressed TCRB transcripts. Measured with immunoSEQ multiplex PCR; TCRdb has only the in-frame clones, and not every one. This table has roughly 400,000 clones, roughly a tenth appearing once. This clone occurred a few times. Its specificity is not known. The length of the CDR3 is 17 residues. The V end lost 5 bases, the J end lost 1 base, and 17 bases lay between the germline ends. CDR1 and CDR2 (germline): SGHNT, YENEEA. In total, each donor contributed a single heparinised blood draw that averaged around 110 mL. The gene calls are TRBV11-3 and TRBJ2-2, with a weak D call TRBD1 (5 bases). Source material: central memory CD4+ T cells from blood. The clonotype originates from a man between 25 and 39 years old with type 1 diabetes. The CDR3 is CASSAQSSGQNTGELFF. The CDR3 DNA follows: TGTGCCAGCAGCGCCCAGAGCTCCGGACAGAACACCGGGGAGCTGTTTTTT.